A selection of T cell receptor beta chains follows, all from one sample in a study of radiotherapy plus CTLA-4 blockade in lung cancer. Clones were sequenced by immunoSEQ multiplex PCR, and TCRdb holds only the in-frame ones, with some missing. Here the sample spans approximately 69,000 clones, roughly three quarters being singletons. Sequenced material: peripheral blood, taken from a patient treated with radiotherapy plus ipilimumab. The receptor set was obtained from a human donor with non-small cell lung cancer who had a complete response to radiotherapy plus ipilimumab. Both conserved end residues are part of each CDR3. A D gene is named only where the DNA matches it firmly. The size entry is marked missing in some rows and otherwise reads once, few, many or a size class.

D gene	V gene	clone size	J gene	CDR3 DNA	CDR3 protein
TRBD2	TRBV9	-	TRBJ2-3	TGTGCCAGCAGCCCGCCTAGCGGGGGAAGCACAGATACGCAGTATTTT	CASSPPSGGSTDTQYF
-	TRBV4-3	-	TRBJ2-1	TGCGCCAGCAGCCAAGACCCGGACCCTTACAATGAGCAGTTCTTC	CASSQDPDPYNEQFF
-	TRBV18	-	TRBJ2-3	TGTGCCAGCTCACCACGAGAAGGATCCCAGAGTAGCACAGATACGCAGTATTTT	CASSPREGSQSSTDTQYF
TRBD2	TRBV6-5	-	TRBJ2-7	TGTGCCAGCAGATTACTTCGGGACTACAGCGAGCAGTACTTC	CASRLLRDYSEQYF
-	TRBV5-1	few	TRBJ1-4	TGCGCCAGCAGCTCGGACCCGAGGGCTAATGAAAAACTGTTTTTT	CASSSDPRANEKLFF
-	TRBV6-5	-	TRBJ1-2	TGTGCCAGCAGTTTCCTAGACAGCTATGGCTACACCTTC	CASSFLDSYGYTF
TRBD2	TRBV10-1	-	TRBJ2-1	TGCGCCAGCAGTGCCGGGACTAGCGGCGACAATGAGCAGTTCTTC	CASSAGTSGDNEQFF
TRBD2	TRBV5-4	-	TRBJ2-3	TGTGCCAGCAGCTGGTTAACGACTAGCGGGAGAGCTACGCAGTATTTT	CASSWLTTSGRATQYF
-	TRBV5-4	-	TRBJ1-1	TGTGCCAGCAGCTTCGCTCCGAACACTGAAGCTTTCTTT	CASSFAPNTEAFF
-	TRBV27	-	TRBJ2-7	TGTGCCAGCAGTTTAAAGGGTTGGCACGAGCAGTACTTC	CASSLKGWHEQYF
TRBD2	TRBV5-6	-	TRBJ2-2	TGTGCCAGCAGCTTGGCCACGGGACTAGCGGGGACCACCGGGGAGCTGTTTTTT	CASSLATGLAGTTGELFF
TRBD1	TRBV27	-	TRBJ1-1	TGTGCCAGCAGTTTTGGGCGGGCCCGGACAGGATTGGCTTTCTTT	CASSFGRARTGLAFF
-	TRBV6-5	-	TRBJ1-6	TGTGCCAGTTGCCGGGACTCTAATTCACCCCTCCACTTT	CASCRDSNSPLHF
TRBD1	TRBV30	-	TRBJ2-3	TGTGCCTGGAGTGCCGGGACAGGGGGCCAGGCAGATACGCAGTATTTT	CAWSAGTGGQADTQYF
-	TRBV25-1	-	TRBJ1-6	TGTGCCAGCAGTGAATTGATGGGGAGCTCCTATAATTCACCCCTCCACTTT	CASSELMGSSYNSPLHF
-	TRBV15	-	TRBJ1-1	TGTGCCACGAACCCGGGGGTAGGGGACCCCACTGAAGCTTTCTTT	CATNPGVGDPTEAFF
-	TRBV7-9	-	TRBJ1-2	TGTGCCAGCAGCTTATGGGGGCCCCCTTCTTATGGCTACACCTTC	CASSLWGPPSYGYTF
-	TRBV7-2	-	TRBJ1-2	TGTGCCAGCAGCTTATCCAGGAACTATGGCTACACCTTC	CASSLSRNYGYTF
-	TRBV9	-	TRBJ1-2	TGTGCCAGCAGCGTAGATGAAGGGGGAAGCTATGGCTACACCTTC	CASSVDEGGSYGYTF
-	TRBV7-6	-	TRBJ2-1	TGTGCCAGCAGCCAGGACGGCTACAATGAGCAGTTCTTC	CASSQDGYNEQFF
-	TRBV19	-	TRBJ2-1	TGTGCCAGTAGTATACGACAGAATGAGCAGTTCTTC	CASSIRQNEQFF
-	TRBV5-5	-	TRBJ1-6	TGTGCCAGCAGCTTGGGAGCTTCCTATAATTCACCCCTCCACTTT	CASSLGASYNSPLHF